Listed below are T cell receptor beta chains from one sample, sequenced in a study of blood T cell repertoires in COVID-19. Profiling relied on immunoSEQ multiplex PCR, and the TCRdb table lists in-frame clones only, not all of them. The sample holds about 370,000 clones; approximately 88% are singletons and the top ten take about 2.9%. The sequenced sample consisted of peripheral blood. These receptors originate from a woman in her thirties with COVID-19, enrolled during active disease. CDR3s include the opening cysteine and the closing phenylalanine or tryptophan. D genes are given only for firm matches. Expanded clones are given a class, and other clones once, few, many or no size at all.

D,V,size,J,CDR3,DNA
NA,TRBV24-1,NA,TRBJ2-3,CATSGMDSPQYF,TGTGCCACCAGTGGGATGGACAGTCCGCAGTATTTT
TRBD1,TRBV29-1,NA,TRBJ1-2,CSVLTGGNYGYTF,TGCAGCGTCCTGACAGGGGGCAACTATGGCTACACCTTC
TRBD1,TRBV5-4,NA,TRBJ1-6,CASSSRGTGTSPLHF,TGTGCCAGCAGCTCCAGAGGGACAGGGACTTCACCCCTCCACTTT
NA,TRBV6-2/TRBV6-3,NA,TRBJ2-1,CASSLTGFNEQFF,TGTGCCAGCAGCCTTACAGGGTTCAATGAGCAGTTCTTC
TRBD1,TRBV7-2,NA,TRBJ2-7,CASSHRQGAYEQYF,TGTGCCAGCAGCCATCGACAGGGGGCCTACGAGCAGTACTTC
NA,TRBV27,NA,TRBJ1-2,CASSPLQTTPYGYTF,TGTGCCAGCAGCCCCCTACAGACGACACCTTATGGCTACACCTTC
TRBD2,TRBV29-1,NA,TRBJ2-3,CSGGTTTQYF,TGCAGCGGGGGGACTACCACGCAGTATTTT
NA,TRBV2,NA,TRBJ1-1,CASSDPFQGGRSTEAFF,TGTGCCAGCAGTGATCCTTTTCAGGGTGGTAGGAGCACTGAAGCTTTCTTT
TRBD2,TRBV4-3,NA,TRBJ2-1,CASSQPRLAGGYNEQFF,TGCGCCAGCAGCCAACCCCGCCTAGCGGGGGGATACAATGAGCAGTTCTTC
NA,TRBV5-4,NA,TRBJ2-1,CASSLSSRDNEQFF,TGTGCCAGCAGCTTGTCGTCGAGGGACAATGAGCAGTTCTTC
NA,TRBV5-4,NA,TRBJ1-2,CASSLVAAADGYTF,TGTGCCAGCAGCTTGGTAGCGGCAGCCGATGGCTACACCTTC
NA,TRBV2,NA,TRBJ1-1,CASSETQGIGAFF,TGTGCCAGCAGTGAAACACAGGGAATAGGGGCTTTCTTT
TRBD1,TRBV5-5,NA,TRBJ1-2,CASSLTGTGSYGYTF,TGTGCCAGCAGCCTAACCGGGACAGGCTCTTATGGCTACACCTTC
NA,TRBV11-2,once,TRBJ2-5,CASSLGGTFQETQYF,TGTGCCAGCAGCTTAGGCGGGACGTTCCAAGAGACCCAGTACTTC
TRBD2,TRBV2,NA,TRBJ2-1,CASRPPTSGGFEQFF,TGTGCCAGCAGACCACCTACTAGCGGGGGGTTTGAGCAGTTCTTC
NA,TRBV28,NA,TRBJ1-6,CASSNQRYNSPLHF,TGTGCCAGCAGTAACCAGCGTTATAATTCACCCCTCCACTTT
TRBD1,TRBV7-9,NA,TRBJ1-3,CASSLAKGASGNTIYF,TGTGCCAGCAGCTTAGCTAAGGGGGCCTCTGGAAACACCATATATTTT
NA,TRBV2,NA,TRBJ1-2,CASIREQGGEYGYTF,TGTGCCAGCATAAGGGAACAGGGAGGGGAGTATGGCTACACCTTC
TRBD1,TRBV2,NA,TRBJ1-2,CASSVSFVGRRDRGRKVGYGYTF,TGTGCCAGCAGTGTTTCTTTTGTCGGACGCCGGGACAGGGGGCGTAAGGTGGGCTATGGCTACACCTTC
NA,TRBV6-2/TRBV6-3,NA,TRBJ1-5,CASSYRGRGGLGNQPQHF,TGTGCCAGCAGTTACCGGGGGAGAGGCGGGCTGGGCAATCAGCCCCAGCATTTT
TRBD1,TRBV10-2,once,TRBJ2-1,CASSTGEGQFF,TGCGCCAGCAGCACAGGGGAAGGGCAGTTCTTC
NA,TRBV6-1,NA,TRBJ2-3,CASNPGHSPDTQYF,TGTGCCAGCAACCCAGGACATAGTCCAGATACGCAGTATTTT
TRBD2,TRBV28,once,TRBJ2-2,CASSLGLWGLAGGANTGELFF,TGTGCCAGCAGTTTAGGGTTGTGGGGACTAGCGGGAGGCGCGAACACCGGGGAGCTGTTTTTT
NA,TRBV6-6,NA,TRBJ2-5,CASREGRETQYF,TGTGCCAGCAGGGAGGGAAGGGAGACCCAGTACTTC
NA,TRBV28,once,TRBJ1-1,CASSFRDRYTEAFF,TGTGCCAGCAGTTTTCGTGACAGATACACTGAAGCTTTCTTT
TRBD2,TRBV5-1,once,TRBJ2-3,CASSATSGGDTQYF,TGCGCCAGCAGCGCCACTAGCGGGGGCGATACGCAGTATTTT
NA,TRBV6-6,NA,TRBJ1-6,CASRFAGSNSPLHF,TGTGCCAGCAGATTTGCAGGGTCTAATTCACCCCTCCACTTT
NA,TRBV27,NA,TRBJ1-6,CASSLWGGREGSPLHF,TGTGCCAGCAGTTTATGGGGAGGCAGGGAGGGTTCACCCCTCCACTTT
NA,TRBV29-1,NA,TRBJ1-5,CSVKGDSNQPQHF,TGCAGCGTTAAGGGGGATAGCAATCAGCCCCAGCATTTT
NA,TRBV7-9,NA,TRBJ1-3,CASRGQPSGNTIYF,TGTGCCAGCAGGGGACAACCCTCTGGAAACACCATATATTTT
TRBD1,TRBV10-1,NA,TRBJ2-7,CASRRGDRGSQRPVYEQYF,TGCGCCAGCAGGAGGGGGGACAGGGGGTCGCAACGCCCGGTCTACGAGCAGTACTTC
TRBD1,TRBV5-1,once,TRBJ2-1,CASSLEDRWYNEQFF,TGCGCCAGCAGCTTGGAGGACAGGTGGTACAATGAGCAGTTCTTC
TRBD1,TRBV7-2,once,TRBJ2-3,CASRQPGGGDTQYF,TGTGCCAGCAGGCAACCAGGGGGCGGAGATACGCAGTATTTT
NA,TRBV7-9,once,TRBJ2-1,CASSLPRGTYNEQFF,TGTGCCAGCAGCTTACCCAGGGGAACCTACAATGAGCAGTTCTTC
NA,TRBV4-3,NA,TRBJ1-1,CASSRSPPGATEAFF,TGCGCCAGCAGCCGGTCACCTCCAGGGGCCACTGAAGCTTTCTTT
NA,TRBV6-6,NA,TRBJ2-7,CASSPYGVGGPESEQYF,TGTGCCAGCAGTCCATATGGGGTGGGGGGACCAGAGAGCGAGCAGTACTTC
TRBD1,TRBV19,NA,TRBJ1-5,CASSMTGTENQPQHF,TGTGCCAGTAGTATGACAGGGACGGAAAATCAGCCCCAGCATTTT
TRBD1,TRBV19,NA,TRBJ2-1,CASSIERQGAGNEQFF,TGTGCCAGTAGTATAGAGCGACAGGGGGCTGGGAATGAGCAGTTCTTC
TRBD2,TRBV11-3,NA,TRBJ2-2,CASSLDGLAGGPYTGELFF,TGTGCCAGCAGCTTAGATGGGCTAGCGGGAGGGCCATACACCGGGGAGCTGTTTTTT
NA,TRBV24-1,NA,TRBJ1-6,CATSDSRQANSPLHF,TGTGCCACCAGTGATTCCCGGCAGGCTAATTCACCCCTCCACTTT
TRBD1,TRBV30,NA,TRBJ1-2,CAWSVQTGGYYGYTF,TGTGCCTGGAGTGTACAGACAGGGGGCTACTATGGCTACACCTTC
TRBD2,TRBV3-1/TRBV3-2,NA,TRBJ2-3,CASSHLGTKGTDTQYF,TGTGCCAGCAGCCATCTCGGGACTAAAGGGACAGATACGCAGTATTTT
NA,TRBV28,NA,TRBJ1-2,CASSQVVGGNYGYTF,TGTGCCAGCAGTCAGGTAGTGGGAGGGAACTATGGCTACACCTTC
TRBD2,TRBV7-7,NA,TRBJ2-2,CASSFTSGTRPTGELFF,TGTGCTAGCAGCTTTACTAGCGGGACCCGACCCACCGGGGAGCTGTTTTTT
NA,TRBV21-1,once,TRBJ1-6,CASSTGQGAPRSRSYNSPLHF,TGTGCCAGCAGCACCGGACAGGGGGCGCCCCGTTCTAGGTCCTATAATTCACCCCTCCACTTT
TRBD2,TRBV6-1,few,TRBJ2-7,CASSEVPRGGSYEQYF,TGTGCCAGCAGTGAAGTTCCCCGGGGGGGCTCCTACGAGCAGTACTTC
NA,TRBV7-2,NA,TRBJ1-2,CASTPGANYGYTF,TGTGCCAGCACCCCAGGGGCTAACTATGGCTACACCTTC
TRBD1,TRBV14,NA,TRBJ1-2,CASSQRGTGGYYGYTF,TGTGCCAGCAGCCAAAGGGGGACAGGGGGATACTATGGCTACACCTTC
NA,TRBV9,NA,TRBJ1-5,CASSGGVGGDNQPQHF,TGTGCCAGCAGCGGCGGAGTTGGGGGGGACAATCAGCCCCAGCATTTT
NA,TRBV7-2,NA,TRBJ2-3,CASSSGRGDTQYF,TGTGCCAGCAGCTCTGGGCGGGGAGATACGCAGTATTTT
TRBD1,TRBV6-6,NA,TRBJ1-1,CASSRQGQNTEAFF,TGTGCCAGCAGTCGACAGGGTCAGAACACTGAAGCTTTCTTT